The present TCR beta chain was sequenced within a study of CD8 T cells in ankylosing spondylitis. Whole-study findings and limits: Clones tied to disease were said to be significantly enriched in matched ankylosing spondylitis synovial fluid.

The germline V gene has CDR1 MNHEY and CDR2 SVGAGI. The junction had 5 bases not matched to a gene; V was cut back by 1 base and J by 7 bases. CDR3 length: 15 residues. TCRdb independently ran MiXCR on the 5' RACE reads; one entry per CDR3 protein. The table shows about 200,000 distinct CDR3 sequences, with around 13% occurring only once. As regards this clonotype: Its target is unknown.

V and J are TRBV6-5 and TRBJ2-1; TRBD2 matches 9 bases. Sequencing was carried out using blood, either unsorted or a sorted T cell fraction (not recorded which). The origin of this receptor is a male donor with ankylosing spondylitis or in good health (not recorded which). The CDR3 is CASSYYAGGENEQFF. The CDR3 DNA is TGTGCCAGCAGTTACTACGCGGGAGGGGAGAATGAGCAGTTCTTC.